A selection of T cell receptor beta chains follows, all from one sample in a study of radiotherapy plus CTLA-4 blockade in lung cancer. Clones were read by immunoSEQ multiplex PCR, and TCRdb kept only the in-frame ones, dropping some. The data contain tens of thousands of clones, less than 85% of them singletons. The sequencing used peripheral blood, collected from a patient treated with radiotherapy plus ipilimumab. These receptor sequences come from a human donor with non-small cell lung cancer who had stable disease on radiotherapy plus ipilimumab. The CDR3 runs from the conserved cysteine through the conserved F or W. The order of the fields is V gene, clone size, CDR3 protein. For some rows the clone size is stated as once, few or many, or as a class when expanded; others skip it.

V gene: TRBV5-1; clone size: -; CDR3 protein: CASSNGVATNEKLFF
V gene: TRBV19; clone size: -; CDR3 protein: CASSWGGRGNQGETQYF
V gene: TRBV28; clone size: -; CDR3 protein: CASSVRKEKLFF
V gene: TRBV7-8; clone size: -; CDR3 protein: CASSPHYSTSANYGYTF
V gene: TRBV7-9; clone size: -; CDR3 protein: CASSLGQGVSNEKLFF
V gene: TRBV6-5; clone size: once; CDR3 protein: CASSYRQGKGTEAFF
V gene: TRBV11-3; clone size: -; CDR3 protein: CASSRLLSSPLHF
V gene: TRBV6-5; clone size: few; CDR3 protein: CASSERWDSPLHF
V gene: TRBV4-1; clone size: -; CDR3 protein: CASSHETGGNQPQHF
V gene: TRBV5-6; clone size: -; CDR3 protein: CASSWKTGRRDIQYF
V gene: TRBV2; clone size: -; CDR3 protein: CASSGDRARTGELFF